Presented here are 21 T cell receptor beta chains from one specimen sequenced in a study of metastatic and nonmetastatic thyroid tumors. No treatment of any kind had been given to any patient before thyroid surgery. TCRdb used MiXCR to call clones anew from the PCR reads. The table shows 15,000 to 20,000 clones, with 30% to 40% occurring only once. The sample taken for sequencing was tumor tissue. These receptors came from a male donor with papillary thyroid cancer or a benign thyroid nodule (not recorded which). Some clones in this sample may be carry-over from other donors' samples.

The genes are TRBV11-2 and TRBJ1-3; no clear D. The CDR3 consists of 15 residues. CDR1 and CDR2 from the germline V gene are SGHAT and FQNNGV. Trimming cost V 6 bases and J 5 bases, with 17 bases left between them. DNA of the CDR3: TGTGCCAGCAGACTCTCTGGGAGGGCCCGAAACACCATATATTTT. This translates into CASRLSGRARNTIYF. Looking up the rest from reference TRBV11-2 and TRBJ1-3 gives the full variable domain: EAGVAQSPRYKIIEKRQSVAFWCNPISGHATLYWYQQILGQGPKLLIQFQNNGVVDDSQLPKDRFSAERLKGVDSTLKIQPAKLEDSAVYLCASRLSGRARNTIYFGEGSWLTVV.

The chain combines TRBV11-3 with TRBJ2-5; 10 positions match TRBD2. Germline V lookup: CDR1 SGHNT, CDR2 YENEEA. With V trimmed by 1 base and J by 5 bases, 10 bases remained unmatched. The CDR3 has 17 amino acids. The CDR3 nucleotides are TGTGCCAGCAGCTTAGGAAATAGCGGGAGGTCCCTCGAGACCCAGTACTTC. Residues: CASSLGNSGRSLETQYF. Full variable domain (outside the CDR3, taken from reference TRBV11-3 and TRBJ2-5): EAGVVQSPRYKIIEKKQPVAFWCNPISGHNTLYWYLQNLGQGPELLIRYENEEAVDDSQLPKDRFSAERLKGVDSTLKIQPAELGDSAVYLCASSLGNSGRSLETQYFGPGTRLLVL.

By share of the sample, this clone is medium-sized (0.01 to 0.1%). V usage is TRBV28 and J usage is TRBJ2-3, with D unclear. CDR3 length: 16 residues. Germline CDR1 and CDR2: MDHEN and SYDVKM. Trimming took 5 bases from V and 0 from J, leaving 15 bases between them. The CDR3, as DNA: TGTGCCAGCAGTCTCGATTTTTGGCCTAGCACAGATACGCAGTATTTT. Translation gives CASSLDFWPSTDTQYF. Combining the CDR3 with reference TRBV28 and TRBJ2-3 gives the whole variable domain DVKVTQSSRYLVKRTGEKVFLECVQDMDHENMFWYRQDPGLGLRLIYFSYDVKMKEKGDIPEGYSVSREKKERFSLILESASTNQTSMYLCASSLDFWPSTDTQYFGPGTRLTVL.

This clone was picked up many times. The genes are TRBV3-1 and TRBJ1-6; no reliable D call. This CDR3 region has 14 residues. V lost 1 base and J 7 bases, leaving 8 bases between the germline ends. Germline V lookup: CDR1 LGHDT, CDR2 YNNKEL (reference sequence). CDR3 residues: CASSQGTTNSPLHF. DNA of the CDR3: TGTGCCAGCAGCCAAGGCACAACCAATTCACCCCTCCACTTT. The full variable domain, its missing parts supplied by reference TRBV3-1 and TRBJ1-6, is DTAVSQTPKYLVTQMGNDKSIKCEQNLGHDTMYWYKQDSKKFLKIMFSYNNKELIINETVPNRFSPKSPDKAHLNLHINSLELGDSAVYFCASSQGTTNSPLHFGNGTRLTVT.

In its sample, this clone was seen once. The chain joins TRBV18 to TRBJ2-7, with 8 positions matching TRBD1. After removal of 7 bases from V and 7 bases from J, the junction contained 9 bases not matched to a gene. This CDR3 contains 13 residues. Germline assignment: CDR1 KGHSH and CDR2 LQKENI. The DNA for the CDR3 is TGTGCCAGCTATCCACGGACAGGGAGAGAGCAGTACTTC. It encodes CASYPRTGREQYF.

The chain has TRBV6-1 and TRBJ1-5; weak D call: TRBD1 (5 bases). V was clipped by 4 bases and J by 4 bases, with 11 bases between them. The V gene's germline CDR1 is MNHNS and CDR2 SASEGT. The CDR3 is 14 residues long. The DNA of the CDR3 is TGTGCCAGCAGTGTAGGGACGGAAAATCAGCCCCAGCATTTT. Translation: CASSVGTENQPQHF.

The chain links TRBV20-1 to TRBJ2-7; 8 nucleotides match TRBD2. CDR1 is DFQATT and CDR2 is SNEGSKA in the germline V gene (reference sequence). J gave up 4 bases and V 6 bases, and 11 bases lay outside the gene matches. This CDR3 has 14 amino acids. DNA of the CDR3: TGCAGTGCGCCCCGGGGGGGAAGGGGATACGAGCAGTACTTC. Protein sequence: CSAPRGGRGYEQYF.

Many counts were recorded for this clone. This chain joins TRBV9 and TRBJ2-7; the D is unclear. Trimming cost V 2 bases and J 1 base, with 7 bases left between them. This CDR3 has 13 amino acids. Germline CDR1 SGDLS, CDR2 YYNGEE. This CDR3 is CASSVDGSYEQYF. CDR3 DNA: TGTGCCAGCAGCGTTGACGGATCCTACGAGCAGTACTTC.

Note on this clone: Without the conserved terminal phenylalanine or tryptophan, this CDR3 likely stems from a read error. The rearrangement joins TRBV10-3 to TRBJ2-1; tentative D call: TRBD2 (7 bases). The CDR3 covers 14 residues. V shed 6 bases and J shed 6 bases, with 15 bases lying between them. CDR1 and CDR2 (germline): ENHRY, SYGVKD. CDR3 residues: CAIRISGEGNEQFS. The CDR3 nucleotides read TGTGCCATCAGGATTTCAGGGGAGGGCAATGAGCAGTTCTCC.

This clone appeared a few times. Since a much larger clone is just one base distant, this may be a read error. This rearrangement joins TRBV3-1 to TRBJ2-5; 10 bases agree with TRBD2. This CDR3 has 16 amino acids. From germline, CDR1 is LGHDT and CDR2 YNNKEL (reference sequence). J gave up 8 bases and V 0 bases, and 9 bases lay outside the gene matches. CDR3 protein: CASSQEPSGRADTQYF. The CDR3 nucleotides are TGTGCCAGCAGCCAAGAGCCCAGCGGGAGGGCCGATACCCAGTACTTC.

This clone is deemed medium-sized. The rearrangement links TRBV5-1 to TRBJ1-3; TRBD1 agrees at 7 bases. The CDR3 has 16 amino acids. CDR1 and CDR2 (germline): SGHRS, YFSETQ. V was pared by 3 bases and J by 2 bases, with 8 bases of the junction left unmatched. In DNA form, the CDR3 reads TGCGCCAGCAGCTCGTTGCCAGGGGGACCTGGAAACACCATATATTTT. It is translated as CASSSLPGGPGNTIYF.

This clone was picked up many times. In nucleotides, the CDR3 is TGTGCCAGCAGCGTAGTACAGGGGAACACCGGGGAGCTGTTTTTT. Amino acid sequence: CASSVVQGNTGELFF. The chain links TRBV9 to TRBJ2-2, with D perhaps matching TRBD1 (6 bases). With 0 bases removed from V and 1 base from J, the gap between germline ends came to 7 bases. The germline gives CDR1 SGDLS, CDR2 YYNGEE. This CDR3 is 15 amino acids long.

This clone showed up just a few times. J is TRBJ2-7 and V is TRBV6-2 or TRBV6-3; weak D call: TRBD1 (7 bases). Germline V gene lookup returns CDR1 MNHEY and CDR2 SVGEGT. CDR3 length: 14 amino acids. The ends were cut back, 5 bases at V and 6 bases at J, with 17 bases in the middle. CDR3 nucleotide sequence: TGTGCCAGCAGTCCTTGGGCAGGGGGGAGCGAGCAGTACTTC. Translating gives CASSPWAGGSEQYF.

By share of the sample, this clone is medium-sized. The rearrangement links TRBV6-2 or TRBV6-3 to TRBJ1-1; TRBD1 matches at 7 bases. The germline gives CDR1 MNHEY, CDR2 SVGEGT. The CDR3 is made up of 13 amino acids. The trim removed 6 bases at V and 4 bases at J, leaving 5 bases unmatched. CDR3 region: CASRGGGLTEAFF. In DNA form, the CDR3 reads TGTGCCAGCAGGGGAGGGGGCCTCACTGAAGCTTTCTTT.

In its sample, this clone was seen many times. The chain is built from TRBV9 and TRBJ2-4, with 7 bases identical to TRBD2. This CDR3 contains 15 residues. The J segment lost 7 bases and the V segment lost 4 bases, leaving 11 bases of the junction unmatched. The V gene's germline CDR1 is SGDLS and CDR2 YYNGEE. The DNA for the CDR3 is TGTGCCAGCAGCCCGGGAGAGGGAGGGTCTAACATTCAGTACTTC. Protein: CASSPGEGGSNIQYF.

This clone came up a few times. The V gene is TRBV27, the J gene TRBJ2-1; D gene uncertain. Trimming pared 6 bases from V and 9 bases from J, leaving 18 bases between. Germline V CDR1 and CDR2: MNHEY, SMNVEV (reference sequence). This CDR3 is 14 amino acids long. CDR3 DNA sequence: TGTGCCAGCAGCCTGCCTCCAGTGGGCGGTGAGCAGTTCTTC. This gives the protein CASSLPPVGGEQFF.

This clone was observed at least ten times. V gene TRBV6-1 combines with J gene TRBJ2-1; the D gene is possibly TRBD2 (5 bases). Germline-derived CDR1 and CDR2 are MNHNS and SASEGT. The V and J ends lost 7 bases and 5 bases respectively, with 18 bases between them. The CDR3 has 15 residues. The CDR3 DNA reads TGTGCCAGCACCTCGGGGAGCTTTCGAAACAATGAGCAGTTCTTC. This gives the protein CASTSGSFRNNEQFF.

The rearrangement joins TRBV11-2 to TRBJ1-5, with 7 bases fitting TRBD1. V was pared by 4 bases and J by 1 base, with 7 bases of the junction left unmatched. Germline V gene lookup returns CDR1 SGHAT and CDR2 FQNNGV. The CDR3 contains 16 residues. The CDR3 protein is CASSSPGQPSNQPQHF. The CDR3 region has the DNA TGTGCCAGCAGCTCCCCGGGACAGCCAAGCAATCAGCCCCAGCATTTT.

This clone was seen more than once but under ten times. This could be a read error, since a much larger clone is one nucleotide away. This CDR3 is also generated by other DNA sequences in the sample. The rearrangement joins TRBV25-1 to TRBJ1-4; the match to TRBD1 covers 10 bases. Germline V gene data show CDR1 as MGHDK and CDR2 as SYGVNS. The CDR3 runs 14 residues. CDR3 protein: CASTRTGGNEKLFF. CDR3 sequence (DNA): TGTGCCAGCACTAGGACAGGGGGTAATGAAAAACTGTTCTTT.

This clone was detected only a few times. The chain carries TRBV6-2 or TRBV6-3 and TRBJ2-5; D gene ambiguous. CDR1 and CDR2 (germline): MNHEY, SVGEGT. CDR3 length: 15 amino acids. V lost 6 bases to trimming and J lost 6 bases, with 20 bases between them. The CDR3 reads CASSYGSVHAKTQYF. CDR3 DNA: TGTGCCAGCAGCTACGGGTCGGTACATGCAAAGACCCAGTACTTC.

The chain links TRBV18 to TRBJ2-7; D is unresolved. There are 12 residues in the CDR3. The ends were cut back, 2 bases at V and 12 bases at J, with 14 bases in the middle. Per germline, CDR1 KGHSH and CDR2 LQKENI. In nucleotides, the CDR3 is TGTGCCAGCTCACCAATTTTTAACGTGCCGTACTTC. Amino acids: CASSPIFNVPYF.